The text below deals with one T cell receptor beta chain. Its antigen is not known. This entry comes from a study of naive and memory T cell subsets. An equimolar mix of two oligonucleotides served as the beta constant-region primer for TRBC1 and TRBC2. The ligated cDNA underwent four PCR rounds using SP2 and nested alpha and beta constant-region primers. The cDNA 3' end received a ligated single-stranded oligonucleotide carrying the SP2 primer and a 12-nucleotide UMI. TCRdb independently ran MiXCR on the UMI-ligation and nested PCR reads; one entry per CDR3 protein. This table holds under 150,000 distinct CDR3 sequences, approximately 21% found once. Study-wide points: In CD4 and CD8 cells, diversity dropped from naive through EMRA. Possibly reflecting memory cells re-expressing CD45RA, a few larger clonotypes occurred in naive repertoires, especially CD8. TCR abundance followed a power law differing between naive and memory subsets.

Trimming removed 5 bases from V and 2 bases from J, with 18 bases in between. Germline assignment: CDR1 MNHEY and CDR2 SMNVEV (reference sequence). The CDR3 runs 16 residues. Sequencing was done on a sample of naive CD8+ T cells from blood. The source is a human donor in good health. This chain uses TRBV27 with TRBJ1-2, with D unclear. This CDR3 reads CASSPQGPNLNYGYTF. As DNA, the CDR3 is TGTGCCAGCAGTCCACAAGGACCAAATCTCAACTATGGCTACACCTTC.